This T cell receptor (beta chain) was sequenced for a study of cytomegalovirus exposure and HLA in healthy donors. 13 Jbeta primers and 60 Vbeta primers were used for the PCR. Method: immunoSEQ multiplex PCR; TCRdb's copy keeps in-frame clones and lacks some. This table has around 200,000 clones, 83% appearing once. The donors, nominally healthy at sampling, likely had unrecorded immune exposures. The specimen sequenced was PBMCs. The source is a girl between 10 and 17 years old in good health and CMV-seronegative.

The CDR3 region is CASSPGGSPQNTEAFF. CDR3 bases: TGTGCCAGCAGCCCGGGAGGGTCCCCTCAGAACACTGAAGCTTTCTTT. V is TRBV28 and J is TRBJ1-1; D is undetermined. The germline CDR1 and CDR2 sequences are MDHEN and SYDVKM. The CDR3 loop spans 16 amino acids. V lost 6 bases and J 1 base, leaving 18 bases between the germline ends.